This TCR beta chain comes out of a study of regulatory T cells in long-lasting Graves disease (dated by TCRdb to 2020 to 2023). Study-wide context: Newly diagnosed Graves' disease patients had taken antithyroid drugs for less than 3 months. The study was registered as a clinical trial and conducted in China. Peripheral blood TCR sequencing and RNA sequencing compared persistent Graves' disease patients with newly diagnosed Graves' disease patients. TCR sequencing covered some 13 persistent and approximately 20 newly diagnosed Graves' disease patients, some 33 samples in total.

In this sample, this clonotype turned up many times. No cognate antigen has been identified for it. Base quality data are lacking; no much larger clone is found one base away. General study outcomes and caveats: Peripheral blood alone was examined, since thyroid tissue, which constituted the primary lesion, could not be accessed. Lower TCR Shannon entropy and fewer highly expanded clones were observed in persistent Graves' disease patients than in newly diagnosed patients, which suggested clonal expansion. TRBV28, TRBJ1-2 and TRBJ2-5 were preferentially used in persistent disease, while TRBV20-1 and TRBJ2-1 were favored in newly diagnosed disease. The authors noted that the small sample size was a limitation that may lower accuracy. More public clonotypes were shared among persistent patients (roughly 2,700) than among newly diagnosed patients (over 900). Sequencing and analysis were limited to the TCR beta chain.

The meaning of the sample's time point label: newly diagnosed GD, antithyroid drugs for less than 3 months. For both TCR sequencing and RNA sequencing, RNA was extracted from PBMCs in TRIzol. Graves' disease was diagnosed according to American Thyroid Association guidelines. Patients for the study were recruited at an endocrinology department in Xi'an, China. From each patient, approximately 9.9 milliliters of peripheral blood was collected into an EDTA anticoagulant tube. Ficoll Paque Plus density gradient separation was used to isolate PBMCs, and no further T cell sorting was performed. An Agilent 2100 Bioanalyzer and agarose gel were used to check RNA quality, and a NanoDrop 2000 was used to measure RNA concentration. Per the germline V gene, SGHVS is the CDR1 and FNYEAQ is the CDR2. The CDR3 holds 16 amino acids from the cysteine to the phenylalanine. The DNA shown is the 48-base CDR3, in frame from base 1. V is shortened by 5 bases, J by 1 base, and the region joining them spans 14 bases.

The library came from multiplex PCR. The reads were generated on an Illumina HiSeq 4000. iRepertoire HTBI primers and Arm-PCR amplification of CDR3 regions were used to construct TCR beta libraries. Before sequencing, the PCR products went through gel purification. Concerning the study's data processing: Gene usage analysis of CDR3 amino acid clonotypes used the approximately 56 TRBV and 11 to 15 TRBJ segments found across samples. Filtered high-quality paired reads were merged into contigs using COPE and FqMerger. Contigs were aligned with BLAST to IMGT TRBV, TRBD and TRBJ reference genes, and CDR3 was defined per IMGT. Highly expanded clones were defined as clonotypes with a frequency above 0.1%. Shannon entropy was used to measure repertoire diversity, and the Gini coefficient was used to measure V-J evenness. A clonotype found in more than one individual was treated as public. TCRdb ran its own pipeline on the public reads, namely fastp trimming at Q25 and MiXCR clone calling, and kept in-frame beta chains. Rows with one shared CDR3 protein collapse into an entry with the most common genes and DNA. The V and J calls come from TCRdb's annotation, not from the publication. The sample table lists some 350,000 distinct CDR3 sequences, 15% to 20% of them with a count of one. The ten top clones hold 20% of the sample.

The data also belong to a second study, concerning T cells in Graves' hyperthyroidism and ophthalmopathy. As that second paper reports: Stable Graves' hyperthyroidism was defined as the absence of progression to ophthalmopathy over 18 months of follow-up. Hyperthyroidism patients were newly diagnosed, with disease duration under 2 months, and aged 18 to 65 years. Patients with uncontrolled infections, other autoimmune diseases, pregnancy or lactation were excluded. Diagnoses relied on clinical symptoms, serum thyroxine and TRAb, thyroid ultrasound and orbital computed tomography. The TCR CDR3 was subjected to a first round of RT-PCR using the HTBI primer set and the Qiagen OneStep RT-PCR kit. Most expanded thyroid clonotypes (frequency above 0.001) were also detected in blood, suggesting blood repertoires may reflect thyroid immune responses. A model built on a 13 V-J signature distinguished ophthalmopathy from stable hyperthyroidism, reaching around 87% sensitivity and around 82% specificity in cross-validation and 80%/75% in testing. In validation, the model predicted progression to ophthalmopathy a median of approximately 6.6 months before onset, with about 64% sensitivity and about 72% specificity. To identify TCR V-J signatures that set the groups apart, the researchers used a discovery cohort of more than 95 patients, made up of some 41 with Graves' ophthalmopathy and 57 with stable Graves' hyperthyroidism. Prospective prediction of ophthalmopathy was tested in an independent validation cohort of approximately 19 hyperthyroidism patients and some 17 patients who later progressed to ophthalmopathy. The approximately 98 discovery patients were randomly divided into training and test sets at a 7:3 ratio. Thyroid tissue and blood T-cell repertoires from roughly six Graves' hyperthyroidism patients were also compared in the study. Following sampling, methimazole starting at 30 mg daily was given to hyperthyroidism patients, and high-dose intravenous methylprednisolone was given to ophthalmopathy patients. The libraries were constructed in a second round of multiplex PCR and then size-selected and purified. Paired-end sequencing of the libraries was performed with 100 bp reads on an Illumina HiSeq2000. SOAPnuke was used to process the raw data, removing reads that contained adapters or uncalled bases, had a mean Phred below 15, or lacked an exact match to the constant primer or identifier. COPE v1.2.5 was used to merge high-quality paired reads, and clonotypes were defined as unique nucleotide sequences. MiTCR v1.1 was used to align the clonotypes against IMGT TRBV, TRBD and TRBJ reference segments. Only V-J combinations with frequency above 0.0001, covering 99% to 99.2% of repertoires, were analysed. The TCS score was defined as F50 (clonal expansion) divided by E x V (chaos), with BLOSUM62-based TCRdist calculated between CDR3 peptides within each V-J. Welch's t-statistics and random forest reduced roughly 500 V-J features to roughly 13, which were used in a naive Bayes classifier (R e1071). No statistical method was used to set the sample size in advance, and investigators knew the group allocation. TCR Vbeta CDR3 sequencing of 135 peripheral blood samples (under 45 ophthalmopathy, 75 or so hyperthyroidism and some 17 progressor patients) is reported in the paper.

This sequence uses TRBV7-6 and TRBJ2-2, and the D gene may be TRBD2, 6 bases matching. The sequence was obtained from a young woman with Graves disease. Donor details come from another sample of the same person, matched by shared clones. The input for sequencing was peripheral blood mononuclear cells (PBMCs), taken at new diagnosis, from a patient treated with antithyroid drugs. The DNA reads as follows: TGTGCCAGCAGCCCCTCGGGGGAGCAGAACACCGGGGAGCTGTTTTTT. It translates as CASSPSGEQNTGELFF.